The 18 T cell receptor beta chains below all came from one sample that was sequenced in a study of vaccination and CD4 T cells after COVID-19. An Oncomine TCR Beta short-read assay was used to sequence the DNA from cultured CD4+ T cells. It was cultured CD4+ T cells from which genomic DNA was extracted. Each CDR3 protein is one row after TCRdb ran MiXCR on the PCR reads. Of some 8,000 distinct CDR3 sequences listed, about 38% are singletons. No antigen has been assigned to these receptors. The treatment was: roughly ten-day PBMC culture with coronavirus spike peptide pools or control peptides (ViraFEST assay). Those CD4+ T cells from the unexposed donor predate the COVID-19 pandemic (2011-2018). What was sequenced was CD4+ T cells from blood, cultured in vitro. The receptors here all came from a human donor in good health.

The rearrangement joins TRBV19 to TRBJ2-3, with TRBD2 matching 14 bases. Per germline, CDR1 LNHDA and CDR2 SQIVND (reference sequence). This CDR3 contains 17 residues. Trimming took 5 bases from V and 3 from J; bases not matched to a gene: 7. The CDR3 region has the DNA TGTGCCAGTAGTGAGGGACTAGCGGGAGTTAGGACAGATACGCAGTATTTT. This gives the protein CASSEGLAGVRTDTQYF.

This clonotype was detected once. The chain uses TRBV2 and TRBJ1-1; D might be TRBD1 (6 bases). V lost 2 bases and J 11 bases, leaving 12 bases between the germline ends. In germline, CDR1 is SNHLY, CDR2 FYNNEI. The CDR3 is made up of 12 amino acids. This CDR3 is CASSENRAGAFF. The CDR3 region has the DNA TGTGCCAGCAGTGAAAACAGGGCCGGTGCTTTCTTT.

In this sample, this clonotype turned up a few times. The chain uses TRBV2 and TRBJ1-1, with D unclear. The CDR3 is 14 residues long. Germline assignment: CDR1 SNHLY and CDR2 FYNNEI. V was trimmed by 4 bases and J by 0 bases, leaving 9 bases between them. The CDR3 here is CASSAGRMNTEAFF. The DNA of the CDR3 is TGTGCCAGCAGTGCCGGACGGATGAACACTGAAGCTTTCTTT.

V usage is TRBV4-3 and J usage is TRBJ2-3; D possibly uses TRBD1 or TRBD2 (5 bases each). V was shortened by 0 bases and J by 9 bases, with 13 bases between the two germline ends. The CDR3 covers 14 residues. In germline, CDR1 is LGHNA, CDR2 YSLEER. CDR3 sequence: CASSQDIRGPTQYF. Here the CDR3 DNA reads TGCGCCAGCAGCCAAGATATTAGGGGACCCACGCAGTATTTT.

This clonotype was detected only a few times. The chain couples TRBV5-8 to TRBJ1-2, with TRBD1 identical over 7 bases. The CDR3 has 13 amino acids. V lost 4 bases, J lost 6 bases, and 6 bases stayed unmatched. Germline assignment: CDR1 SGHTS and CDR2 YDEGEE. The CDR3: CASSHAGGNGYTF. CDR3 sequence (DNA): TGTGCCAGCAGCCATGCAGGGGGAAATGGCTACACCTTC.

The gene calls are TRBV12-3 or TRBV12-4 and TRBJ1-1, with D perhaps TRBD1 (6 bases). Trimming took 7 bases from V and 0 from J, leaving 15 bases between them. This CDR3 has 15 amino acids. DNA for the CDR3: TGTGCCAGCACCCGGGCGACAGGACTGAACACTGAAGCTTTCTTT. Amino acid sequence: CASTRATGLNTEAFF.

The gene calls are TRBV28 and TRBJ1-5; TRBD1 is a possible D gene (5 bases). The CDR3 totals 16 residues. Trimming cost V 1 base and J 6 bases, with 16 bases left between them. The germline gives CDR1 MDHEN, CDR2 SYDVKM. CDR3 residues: CASSLSGYYRSQPQHF. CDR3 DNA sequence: TGTGCCAGCAGTTTATCAGGGTATTATAGAAGTCAGCCCCAGCATTTT.

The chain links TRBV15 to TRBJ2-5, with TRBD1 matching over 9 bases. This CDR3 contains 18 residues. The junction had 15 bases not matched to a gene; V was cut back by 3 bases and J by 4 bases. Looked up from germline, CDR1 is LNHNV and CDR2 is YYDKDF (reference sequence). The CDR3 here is CATSSTRRGQGFVETQYF. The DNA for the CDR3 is TGTGCCACCAGCAGCACCCGGCGGGGACAGGGATTTGTAGAGACCCAGTACTTC.

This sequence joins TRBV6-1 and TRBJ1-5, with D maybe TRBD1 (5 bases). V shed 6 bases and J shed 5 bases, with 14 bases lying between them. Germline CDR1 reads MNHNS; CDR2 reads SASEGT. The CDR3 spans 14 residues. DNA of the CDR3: TGTGCCAGCAGCGGGCGGGGGAGTTATCAGCCCCAGCATTTT. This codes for CASSGRGSYQPQHF.

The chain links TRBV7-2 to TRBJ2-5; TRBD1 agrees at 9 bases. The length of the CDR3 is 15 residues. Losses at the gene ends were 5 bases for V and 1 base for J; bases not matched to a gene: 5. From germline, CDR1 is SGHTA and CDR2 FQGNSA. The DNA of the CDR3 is TGTGCCAGCAGCCCTGGGGACAGGGCCCAAGAGACCCAGTACTTC. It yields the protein CASSPGDRAQETQYF. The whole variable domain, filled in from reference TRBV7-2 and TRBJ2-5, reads GAGVSQSPSNKVTEKGKDVELRCDPISGHTALYWYRQSLGQGLEFLIYFQGNSAPDKSGLPSDRFSAERTGGSVSTLTIQRTQQEDSAVYLCASSPGDRAQETQYFGPGTRLLVL.

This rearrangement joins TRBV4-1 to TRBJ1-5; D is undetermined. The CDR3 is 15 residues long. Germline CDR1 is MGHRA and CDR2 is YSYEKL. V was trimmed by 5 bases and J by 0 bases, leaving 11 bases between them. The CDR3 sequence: CASSSHTPSNQPQHF. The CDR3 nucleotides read TGCGCCAGCAGCTCCCACACCCCTAGCAATCAGCCCCAGCATTTT.

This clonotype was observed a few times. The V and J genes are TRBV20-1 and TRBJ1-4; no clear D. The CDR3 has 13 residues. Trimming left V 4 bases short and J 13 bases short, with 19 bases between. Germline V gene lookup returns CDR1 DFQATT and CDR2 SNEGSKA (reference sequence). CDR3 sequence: CSAKRTVPWGLFF. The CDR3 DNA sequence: TGCAGTGCTAAAAGGACGGTTCCTTGGGGACTGTTTTTT.

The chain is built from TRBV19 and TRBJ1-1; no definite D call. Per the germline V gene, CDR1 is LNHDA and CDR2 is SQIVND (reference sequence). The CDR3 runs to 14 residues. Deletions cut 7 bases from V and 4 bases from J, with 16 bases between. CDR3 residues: CASTDPARPTEAFF. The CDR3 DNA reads TGTGCCAGTACGGACCCTGCCCGGCCCACTGAAGCTTTCTTT.

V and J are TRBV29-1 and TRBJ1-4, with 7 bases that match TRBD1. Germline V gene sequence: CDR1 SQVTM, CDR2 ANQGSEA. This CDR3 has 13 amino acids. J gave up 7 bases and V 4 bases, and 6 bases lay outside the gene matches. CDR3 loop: CSVVEGAGEKLFF. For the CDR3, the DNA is TGCAGCGTTGTAGAGGGGGCTGGTGAAAAACTGTTTTTT.

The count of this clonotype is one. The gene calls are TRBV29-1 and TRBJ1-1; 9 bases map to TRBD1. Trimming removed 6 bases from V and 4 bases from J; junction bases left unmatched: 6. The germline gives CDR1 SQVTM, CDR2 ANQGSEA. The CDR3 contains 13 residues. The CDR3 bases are TGCAGCGTCACACAGGGGGCGAGCACTGAAGCTTTCTTT. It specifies CSVTQGASTEAFF.

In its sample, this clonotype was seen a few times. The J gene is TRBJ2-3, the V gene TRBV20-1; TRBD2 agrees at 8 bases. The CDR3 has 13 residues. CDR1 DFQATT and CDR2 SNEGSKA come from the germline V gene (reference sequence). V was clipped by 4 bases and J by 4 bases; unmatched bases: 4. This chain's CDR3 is CSATSGSPDTQYF. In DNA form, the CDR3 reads TGCAGTGCTACCAGCGGGAGCCCAGATACGCAGTATTTT.

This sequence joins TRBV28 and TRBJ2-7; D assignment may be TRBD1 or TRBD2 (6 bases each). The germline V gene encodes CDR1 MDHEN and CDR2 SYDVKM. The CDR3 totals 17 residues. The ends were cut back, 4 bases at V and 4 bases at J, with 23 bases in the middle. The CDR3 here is CASSSRGLGRGPYEQYF. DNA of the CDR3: TGTGCCAGCAGTTCTAGGGGACTCGGCCGGGGGCCATACGAGCAGTACTTC.

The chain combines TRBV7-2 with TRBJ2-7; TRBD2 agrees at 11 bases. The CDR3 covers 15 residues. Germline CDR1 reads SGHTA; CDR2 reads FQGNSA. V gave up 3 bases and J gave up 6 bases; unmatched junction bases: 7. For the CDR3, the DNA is TGTGCCAGCAGCTTTAGCGGGAGGGTTGGGAGCGAGCAGTACTTC. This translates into CASSFSGRVGSEQYF.